Shown below are 25 T cell receptor beta chains from a single sample sequenced in a study of cytomegalovirus exposure and HLA in healthy donors. With 60 Vbeta and 13 Jbeta primers, the PCR was carried out. Only in-frame clones appear in the TCRdb table, and some are missing; sequencing was by immunoSEQ multiplex PCR. In all, the sample yields roughly 77,000 clones. The sample was PBMCs. These receptors were taken from a man between 25 and 39 years old in good health and CMV-seronegative.

The chain recombines TRBV4-1 with TRBJ2-4; 7 bases are a match to TRBD1. The CDR3 consists of 14 residues. Unmatched junction bases numbered 6, after V lost 4 bases and J lost 6 bases. The germline CDR1 and CDR2 sequences are MGHRA and YSYEKL. In DNA, the CDR3 is TGCGCCAGCAGCCTTCGGACAGGACGAAACATTCAGTACTTC. This codes for CASSLRTGRNIQYF.

The V call is TRBV6-1, the J call TRBJ2-3; D not resolved. V lost 7 bases and J 0 bases, leaving 11 bases between the germline ends. This CDR3 spans 14 amino acids. Germline V lookup: CDR1 MNHNS, CDR2 SASEGT. CDR3 in DNA: TGTGCCAGCACCGCGTCTGCTAGCACAGATACGCAGTATTTT. As protein: CASTASASTDTQYF.

The rearrangement links TRBV4-1 to TRBJ2-7, with D maybe TRBD2 (6 bases). The CDR3 runs to 14 residues. CDR1 is MGHRA, CDR2 YSYEKL, per germline. The V and J ends lost 0 bases and 2 bases respectively, with 8 bases between them. DNA for the CDR3: TGCGCCAGCAGCCAAGATAGCGGAACCTACGAGCAGTACTTC. Residues: CASSQDSGTYEQYF.

V gene TRBV19 combines with J gene TRBJ1-1; a possible D gene is TRBD1 (5 bases). The CDR3 is made up of 14 amino acids. Germline V gene data show CDR1 as LNHDA and CDR2 as SQIVND (reference sequence). Trimming removed 5 bases at V and 4 bases at J, with 14 bases between. The CDR3, as DNA: TGTGCCAGTAGTGAGGGACTGCCCCCCACTGAAGCTTTCTTT. Protein sequence: CASSEGLPPTEAFF.

The rearrangement links TRBV5-1 to TRBJ2-1, with a possible D match to TRBD2 (6 bases). The CDR3 extends over 18 amino acids. The V gene's germline CDR1 is SGHRS and CDR2 YFSETQ. V was cut by 1 base and J by 9 bases, with 26 bases left in between. CDR3 region: CASSLPQNRGGGLGEQFF. The CDR3 DNA reads TGCGCCAGCAGCTTGCCCCAAAACCGGGGAGGCGGCCTGGGTGAGCAGTTCTTC.

J is TRBJ2-7 and V is TRBV6-1; a weak D match, TRBD1 (6 bases). V shed 3 bases and J shed 0 bases, with 9 bases lying between them. CDR1 and CDR2 from the germline V gene are MNHNS and SASEGT. The length of the CDR3 is 14 residues. CDR3 sequence: CASSETGTSYEQYF. The CDR3 DNA reads TGTGCCAGCAGTGAGACAGGAACCTCCTACGAGCAGTACTTC.

The V and J genes are TRBV5-6 and TRBJ1-3, with D possibly matching TRBD1 (5 bases). The V gene's germline CDR1 is SGHDT and CDR2 YYEEEE. The CDR3 length is 14 residues. The germline V and J ends were trimmed by 0 bases and 4 bases, with 8 bases remaining between them. The CDR3 DNA is TGTGCCAGCAGCTTGGTGGGGCCCGGAAACACCATATATTTT. Its protein product is CASSLVGPGNTIYF.

V and J are TRBV5-4 and TRBJ1-3, with D possibly matching TRBD1 (5 bases). Germline-derived CDR1 and CDR2 are SGHNT and YYREEE (reference sequence). V shed 2 bases and J shed 5 bases, with 8 bases lying between them. The CDR3 consists of 13 residues. CDR3 in amino acids: CASSFQGRNTIYF. CDR3 nucleotides: TGTGCCAGCAGCTTTCAGGGTCGAAACACCATATATTTT.

The V call is TRBV9, the J call TRBJ2-1, with 9 bases identical to TRBD2. J was trimmed by 7 bases and V by 5 bases; bases with no gene match: 7. This CDR3 is 14 amino acids long. Germline loops: CDR1 SGDLS, CDR2 YYNGEE. CDR3 nucleotides: TGTGCCAGCAGTCTAGCGGGATATGTGAATGAGCAGTTCTTC. Protein sequence: CASSLAGYVNEQFF. Filled out from reference TRBV9 and TRBJ2-1, the complete variable domain reads DSGVTQTPKHLITATGQRVTLRCSPRSGDLSVYWYQQSLDQGLQFLIQYYNGEERAKGNILERFSAQQFPDLHSELNLSSLELGDSALYFCASSLAGYVNEQFFGPGTRLTVL.

The chain recombines TRBV15 with TRBJ1-3; D gene unclear. CDR3 length: 13 amino acids. The ends were cut back, 3 bases at V and 0 bases at J, with 3 bases in the middle. Germline CDR1 and CDR2: LNHNV and YYDKDF (reference sequence). This CDR3 is CATSSSSGNTIYF. The CDR3 nucleotides are TGTGCCACCAGCAGCTCCTCTGGAAACACCATATATTTT.

The chain has TRBV6-5 and TRBJ2-2, with D maybe TRBD1 (6 bases). V was shortened by 0 bases and J by 1 base, with 6 bases between the two germline ends. CDR3 length: 15 amino acids. Germline CDR1 is MNHEY and CDR2 is SVGAGI. The DNA of the CDR3 is TGTGCCAGCAGTTACTCGACAGGGAACACCGGGGAGCTGTTTTTT. Translated: CASSYSTGNTGELFF.

The chain links TRBV7-9 to TRBJ2-7, with D unresolved. The germline CDR1 and CDR2 sequences are SEHNR and FQNEAQ (reference sequence). V dropped 5 bases and J dropped 7 bases, with 9 bases sitting between them. The CDR3 is 11 amino acids. The CDR3 sequence: CASSLSREQYF. The DNA of the CDR3 is TGTGCCAGCAGCCTATCCAGGGAGCAGTACTTC.

V usage is TRBV7-6 and J usage is TRBJ2-7, with TRBD2 matching over 11 bases. CDR3 length equals 17 residues. The germline CDR1 and CDR2 sequences are SGHVS and FNYEAQ. Trimming cost V 0 bases and J 5 bases; bases outside gene matches: 9. DNA of the CDR3: TGTGCCAGCAGCTTAGCTCCCCTAGCGGGGGGATTCCACGAGCAGTACTTC. Translating gives CASSLAPLAGGFHEQYF.

V and J are TRBV6-1 and TRBJ2-7, with D possibly matching TRBD1 (5 bases). The V gene's germline CDR1 is MNHNS and CDR2 SASEGT. The CDR3 length is 15 residues. Trimming shortened V by 2 bases and J by 2 bases, and 13 bases separated the two germline ends. The CDR3, as DNA: TGTGCCAGCAGTGAAATGTGGGGCGGCCCCTACGAGCAGTACTTC. As protein: CASSEMWGGPYEQYF.

The rearrangement links TRBV6-5 to TRBJ2-7, with D possibly being TRBD2 (5 bases). V lost 5 bases and J lost 2, with 13 bases in between. Germline loops: CDR1 MNHEY, CDR2 SVGAGI. This CDR3 contains 14 residues. CDR3 sequence reads: CASSESSGAYEQYF. In DNA form, the CDR3 reads TGTGCCAGCAGTGAATCGAGCGGAGCCTACGAGCAGTACTTC.

The chain joins TRBV29-1 to TRBJ2-7; D unresolved. The CDR3 consists of 12 residues. From germline, CDR1 is SQVTM and CDR2 ANQGSEA. V lost 7 bases and J 3 bases, leaving 13 bases between the germline ends. CDR3 sequence reads: CSAASRSYEQYF. The CDR3 DNA is TGCAGCGCTGCTTCTCGGAGCTACGAGCAGTACTTC.

V is TRBV6-1 and J is TRBJ2-5; 11 bases line up with TRBD2. Germline V gene lookup returns CDR1 MNHNS and CDR2 SASEGT. There are 15 residues in the CDR3. V shed 5 bases, J shed 2 bases, and the junction held 4 bases outside the gene matches. As DNA, the CDR3 is TGTGCCAGCAGTAGCGGGACTAGCGGACAAGAGACCCAGTACTTC. Residues: CASSSGTSGQETQYF.

The V and J genes are TRBV28 and TRBJ1-1; the D is unclear. This CDR3 region has 15 residues. V lost 2 bases, J lost 7 bases, and 17 bases lay in between. CDR1 is MDHEN and CDR2 is SYDVKM in the germline V gene. The CDR3, as DNA: TGTGCCAGCAGTTTAGGTAGTGAAGGGAGGTATGAAGCTTTCTTT. Residues: CASSLGSEGRYEAFF. The full variable domain, rest sourced from reference TRBV28 and TRBJ1-1, is DVKVTQSSRYLVKRTGEKVFLECVQDMDHENMFWYRQDPGLGLRLIYFSYDVKMKEKGDIPEGYSVSREKKERFSLILESASTNQTSMYLCASSLGSEGRYEAFFGQGTRLTVV.

The genes are TRBV4-1 and TRBJ1-3; D not certain. V lost 4 bases, J lost 0 bases, and 10 bases lay in between. Germline CDR1 is MGHRA and CDR2 is YSYEKL. The CDR3 runs to 15 residues. The CDR3 loop is CASSPHESSGNTIYF. DNA for the CDR3: TGCGCCAGCAGCCCCCACGAGAGCTCTGGAAACACCATATATTTT.

The chain is built from TRBV11-2 and TRBJ2-5, with 12 bases that match TRBD1. V was pared by 4 bases and J by 6 bases, with 6 bases of the junction left unmatched. Germline loops: CDR1 SGHAT, CDR2 FQNNGV. This CDR3 is built from 15 residues. The CDR3 loop is CASSWGTGGAKTQYF. CDR3 in DNA: TGTGCCAGCAGCTGGGGGACAGGGGGCGCGAAGACCCAGTACTTC.

This sequence joins TRBV11-2 and TRBJ1-1; D perhaps matches TRBD1 (6 bases). Trimming shortened V by 4 bases and J by 1 base, and 16 bases separated the two germline ends. The germline gives CDR1 SGHAT, CDR2 FQNNGV. The CDR3 has 16 residues. This chain's CDR3 is CASSSFGGPRNTEAFF. The CDR3 DNA follows: TGTGCCAGCAGCTCCTTTGGGGGCCCTCGGAACACTGAAGCTTTCTTT.

Measured by frequency, this clone is medium-sized. The chain has TRBV6-4 and TRBJ2-3, with a tentative D call TRBD1 (6 bases). V was cut by 0 bases and J by 4 bases, with 14 bases left in between. This CDR3 contains 16 residues. Germline CDR1 MRHNA, CDR2 SNTAGT. CDR3 sequence: CASSDSIGGAADTQYF. CDR3 bases: TGTGCCAGCAGTGACTCGATAGGGGGAGCGGCAGATACGCAGTATTTT.

The DNA for the CDR3 is TGTGCCAGCAGCTTGGACAGCGGGGCTCAGCCCCAGCATTTT. It translates to CASSLDSGAQPQHF. V and J are TRBV5-5 and TRBJ1-5; perhaps TRBD1 as D (5 bases). CDR3 length: 14 amino acids. V dropped 0 bases and J dropped 6 bases, with 10 bases sitting between them. Germline loops: CDR1 SGHKS, CDR2 YYEKEE (reference sequence).

The chain uses TRBV9 and TRBJ1-3, with D possibly being TRBD1 (5 bases). The CDR3 length is 15 residues. Trimming removed 4 bases from V and 1 base from J, with 12 bases in between. Germline lookup yields CDR1 SGDLS and CDR2 YYNGEE. The CDR3 here is CASSPPQGSGNTIYF. In DNA form, the CDR3 reads TGTGCCAGCAGCCCTCCTCAGGGTTCTGGAAACACCATATATTTT.

The chain carries TRBV4-1 and TRBJ2-2; D call uncertain. CDR1 and CDR2 from the germline V gene are MGHRA and YSYEKL. The germline V and J ends were trimmed by 1 base and 2 bases, with 5 bases remaining between them. CDR3 length equals 14 residues. CDR3 region: CASSQVENTGELFF. CDR3 in DNA: TGCGCCAGCAGCCAAGTAGAAAACACCGGGGAGCTGTTTTTT.